Listed here is a single TCR beta chain. The V and J ends lost 4 bases and 3 bases respectively, with 14 bases between them. Germline V gives CDR1 MNHEY, CDR2 SVGEGT. CDR3 length: 15 amino acids. This sample is part of a study of T cell repertoires in cytomegalovirus infection. For the study at large: Matching HLA type, along with CMV infection, was indicated by public TCR beta signatures.

MiXCR, run by TCRdb on the reads, gives a single entry per CDR3 protein. This table holds 200,000 to 300,000 distinct CDR3 sequences, around an eighth found once. The chain has TRBV6-2 or TRBV6-3 and TRBJ2-3; the D gene is possibly TRBD1 (6 bases). This TCR derives from a human donor in good health (CMV status not recorded). Some clones in this sample may be carry-over from other donors' samples. The sequenced sample consisted of PBMCs. CDR3 DNA sequence: TGTGCCAGCAGTTCTACCGGGACAATGACAGATACGCAGTATTTT. It specifies CASSSTGTMTDTQYF.